This entry describes one T cell receptor (beta chain). Its antigen remains unidentified. This specimen comes from a study of T-cell reconstitution after alpha-beta-depleted transplantation in children. Study-level results: The study traced high day-60 TCRbeta diversity in some patients to surviving recipient T cells and thymic progenitors. About two months after transplant, alpha-beta T cells reportedly came from several hundred expanded graft clones.

Per the germline V gene, CDR1 is SGHNT and CDR2 is YENEEA. The CDR3 length is 21 residues. Trimming pared 1 base from V and 4 bases from J, leaving 29 bases between. Researchers prepared the TCRbeta library using unique molecular identifiers, the study reports. TCRdb itself ran the PCR reads through MiXCR, one entry per CDR3 protein. The data contain about 980,000 distinct CDR3 sequences, under 30% of them singletons. The sequence derives from a boy in the first two years of life who had a stem cell transplant for SCID, so the T cells may come from the graft donor. This specimen consisted of PBMCs, mostly from graft donor cells, obtained 360 days after TCRalphabeta/CD19-depleted stem cell transplant. The chain carries TRBV11-3 and TRBJ1-5, with D tentatively TRBD1 (6 bases). The CDR3 DNA reads TGTGCCAGCAGCTTAGGAGAGGCGTGGGCAATAAAGGGGGTTAAAAATCAGCCCCAGCATTTT. This sequence encodes CASSLGEAWAIKGVKNQPQHF. The complete variable domain, with remaining parts taken from reference TRBV11-3 and TRBJ1-5, reads EAGVVQSPRYKIIEKKQPVAFWCNPISGHNTLYWYLQNLGQGPELLIRYENEEAVDDSQLPKDRFSAERLKGVDSTLKIQPAELGDSAVYLCASSLGEAWAIKGVKNQPQHFGDGTRLSIL.